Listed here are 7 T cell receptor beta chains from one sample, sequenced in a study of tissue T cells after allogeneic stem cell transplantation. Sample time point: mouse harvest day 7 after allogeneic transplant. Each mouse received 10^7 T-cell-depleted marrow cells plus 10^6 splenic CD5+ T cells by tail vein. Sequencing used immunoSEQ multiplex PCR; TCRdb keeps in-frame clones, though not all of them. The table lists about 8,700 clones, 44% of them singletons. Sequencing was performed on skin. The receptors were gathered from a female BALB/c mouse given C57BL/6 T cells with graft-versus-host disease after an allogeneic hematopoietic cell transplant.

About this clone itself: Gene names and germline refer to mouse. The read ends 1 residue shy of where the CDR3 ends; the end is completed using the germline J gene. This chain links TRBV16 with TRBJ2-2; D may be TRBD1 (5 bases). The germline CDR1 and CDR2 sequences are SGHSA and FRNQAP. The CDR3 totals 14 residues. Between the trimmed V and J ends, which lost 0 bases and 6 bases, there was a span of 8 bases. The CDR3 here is CASSLDPGSGQLYF. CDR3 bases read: TGTGCAAGCAGCTTAGATCCAGGGTCCGGGCAGCTCTAC.

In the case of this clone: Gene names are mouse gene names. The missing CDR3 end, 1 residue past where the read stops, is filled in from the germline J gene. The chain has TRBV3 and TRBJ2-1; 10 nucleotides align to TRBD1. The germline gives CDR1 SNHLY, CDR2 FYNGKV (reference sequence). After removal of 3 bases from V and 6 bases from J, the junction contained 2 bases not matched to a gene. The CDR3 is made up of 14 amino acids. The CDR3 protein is CASSLGQGLAEQFF. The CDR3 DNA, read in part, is TGTGCCAGCAGCTTGGGACAGGGGCTTGCTGAGCAGTTC.

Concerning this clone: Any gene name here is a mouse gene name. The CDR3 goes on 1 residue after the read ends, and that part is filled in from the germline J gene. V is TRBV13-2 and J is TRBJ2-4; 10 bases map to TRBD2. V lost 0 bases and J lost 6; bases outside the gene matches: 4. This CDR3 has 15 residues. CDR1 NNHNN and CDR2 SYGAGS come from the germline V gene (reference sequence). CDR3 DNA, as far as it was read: TGTGCCAGCGGTGATGACTGGGGGGGGAGGAACACCTTGTAC. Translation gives CASGDDWGGRNTLY. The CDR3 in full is CASGDDWGGRNTLYF.

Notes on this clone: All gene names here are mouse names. CDR3 DNA, as far as it was read: TGTGCCAGCAGCACACAGGGGGCGGCCAACGAAAGATTATTT. Protein product: CASSTQGAANERLF. The full CDR3 protein is CASSTQGAANERLFF. The chain joins TRBV26 to TRBJ1-4, with 9 bases lining up with TRBD1. The CDR3 end is not reached by the read, which stops 1 residue before it; the germline J gene fills it in. The CDR3 runs to 15 residues. The trim removed 6 bases at V and 3 bases at J, leaving 5 bases unmatched. The germline V gene has CDR1 KGHPV and CDR2 FQNQEV (reference sequence).

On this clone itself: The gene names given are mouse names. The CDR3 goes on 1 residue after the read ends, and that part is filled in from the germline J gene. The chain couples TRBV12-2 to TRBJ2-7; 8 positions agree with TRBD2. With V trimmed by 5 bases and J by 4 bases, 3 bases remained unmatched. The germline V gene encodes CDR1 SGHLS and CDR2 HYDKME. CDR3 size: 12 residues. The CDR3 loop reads CASWGGAYEQYF. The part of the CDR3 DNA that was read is TGTGCCAGCTGGGGGGGCGCTTATGAACAGTAC.

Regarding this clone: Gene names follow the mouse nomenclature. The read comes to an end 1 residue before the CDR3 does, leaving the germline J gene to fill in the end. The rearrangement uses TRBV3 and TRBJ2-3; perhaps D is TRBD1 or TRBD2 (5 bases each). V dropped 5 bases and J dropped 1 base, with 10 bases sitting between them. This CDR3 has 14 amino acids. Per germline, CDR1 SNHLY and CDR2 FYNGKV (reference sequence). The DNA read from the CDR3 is TGTGCCAGCAGCCTATGGGGCGGTGCAGAAACGCTGTAT. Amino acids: CASSLWGGAETLY. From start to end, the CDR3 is CASSLWGGAETLYF.

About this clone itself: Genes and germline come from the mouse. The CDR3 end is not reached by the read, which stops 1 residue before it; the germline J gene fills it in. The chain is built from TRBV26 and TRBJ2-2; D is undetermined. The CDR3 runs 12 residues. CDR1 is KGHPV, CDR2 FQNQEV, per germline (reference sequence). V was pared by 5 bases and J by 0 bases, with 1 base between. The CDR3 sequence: CASSSNTGQLYF. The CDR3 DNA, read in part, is TGTGCCAGCAGTTCAAACACCGGGCAGCTCTAC.